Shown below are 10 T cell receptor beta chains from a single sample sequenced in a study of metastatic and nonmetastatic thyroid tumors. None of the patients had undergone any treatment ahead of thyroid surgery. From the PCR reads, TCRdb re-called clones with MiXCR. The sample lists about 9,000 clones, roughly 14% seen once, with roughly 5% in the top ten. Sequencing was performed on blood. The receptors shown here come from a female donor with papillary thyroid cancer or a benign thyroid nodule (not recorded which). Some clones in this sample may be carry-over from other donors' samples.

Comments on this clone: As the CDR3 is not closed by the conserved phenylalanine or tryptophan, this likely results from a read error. CDR3: CSARARGVVPDTQYS. The CDR3 DNA sequence: TGCAGTGCTAGGGCTAGAGGGGTCGTCCCAGATACGCAGTATTCT. The gene calls are TRBV20-1 and TRBJ2-3; the D gene could be TRBD1 or TRBD2 (5 bases each). V was shortened by 3 bases and J by 4 bases, with 17 bases between the two germline ends. The CDR3 sequence is 15 residues long. Germline values: CDR1 DFQATT, CDR2 SNEGSKA (reference sequence).

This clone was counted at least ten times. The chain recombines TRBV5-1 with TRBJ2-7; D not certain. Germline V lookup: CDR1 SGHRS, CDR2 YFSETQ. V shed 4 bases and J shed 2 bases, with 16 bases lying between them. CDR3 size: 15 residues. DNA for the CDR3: TGCGCCAGCAGCGAAATACCAGACACGACCTACGAGCAGTACTTC. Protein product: CASSEIPDTTYEQYF.

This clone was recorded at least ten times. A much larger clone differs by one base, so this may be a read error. CDR3 sequence reads: CASSSQCDGYGYTF. DNA of the CDR3: TGTGCCAGCAGCTCGCAGTGTGACGGCTATGGCTACACCTTC. The chain joins TRBV7-9 to TRBJ1-2; no reliable D call. The V and J ends lost 4 bases and 4 bases respectively, with 13 bases between them. This CDR3 comprises 14 residues. Germline values: CDR1 SEHNR, CDR2 FQNEAQ (reference sequence).

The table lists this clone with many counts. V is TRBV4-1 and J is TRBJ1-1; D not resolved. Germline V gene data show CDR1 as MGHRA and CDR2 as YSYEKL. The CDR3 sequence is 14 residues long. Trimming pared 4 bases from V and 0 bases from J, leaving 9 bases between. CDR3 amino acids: CASSLTPLNTEAFF. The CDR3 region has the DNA TGCGCCAGCAGCCTTACCCCCTTGAACACTGAAGCTTTCTTT.

The CDR3 region has the DNA TGTGCCAGCCAAGGACGGGAGGAGGGGGAGCTGTTTTTT. It yields the protein CASQGREEGELFF. The chain combines TRBV6-1 with TRBJ2-2; 7 bases agree with TRBD2. V was pared by 8 bases and J by 8 bases, with 8 bases of the junction left unmatched. Germline V CDR1 and CDR2: MNHNS, SASEGT. This CDR3 is 13 amino acids long.

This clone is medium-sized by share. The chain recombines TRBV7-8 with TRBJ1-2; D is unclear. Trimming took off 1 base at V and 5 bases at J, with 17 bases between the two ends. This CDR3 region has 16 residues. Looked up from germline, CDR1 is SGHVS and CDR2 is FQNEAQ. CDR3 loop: CASSLGALVSVYGYTF. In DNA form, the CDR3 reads TGTGCCAGCAGCTTAGGAGCGTTGGTTAGCGTTTATGGCTACACCTTC.

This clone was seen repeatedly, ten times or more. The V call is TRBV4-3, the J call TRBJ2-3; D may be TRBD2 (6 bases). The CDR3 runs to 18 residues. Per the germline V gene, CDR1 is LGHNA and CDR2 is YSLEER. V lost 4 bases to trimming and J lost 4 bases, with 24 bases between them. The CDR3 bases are TGCGCCAGCAGCCCAACGGCAGGCCGGGACTTAACCCCAGATACGCAGTATTTT. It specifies CASSPTAGRDLTPDTQYF.

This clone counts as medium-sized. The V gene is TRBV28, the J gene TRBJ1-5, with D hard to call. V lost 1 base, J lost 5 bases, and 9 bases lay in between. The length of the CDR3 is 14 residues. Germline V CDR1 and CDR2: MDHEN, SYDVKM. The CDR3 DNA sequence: TGTGCCAGCAGTTTATCCAGAAGGGATCAGCCCCAGCATTTT. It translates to CASSLSRRDQPQHF.

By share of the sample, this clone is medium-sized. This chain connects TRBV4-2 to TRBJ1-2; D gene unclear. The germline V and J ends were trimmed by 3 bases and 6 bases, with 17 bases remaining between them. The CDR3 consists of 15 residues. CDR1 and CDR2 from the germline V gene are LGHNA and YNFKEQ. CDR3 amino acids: CASSQVGGWVNGYTF. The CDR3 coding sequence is TGTGCCAGCAGCCAGGTTGGTGGGTGGGTTAATGGCTACACCTTC.

In nucleotides, the CDR3 is TGTGCCAGCAGCTTACAGGTTACGTACGAGCAGTACTTC. This encodes CASSLQVTYEQYF. The rearrangement uses TRBV11-1 and TRBJ2-7; no reliable D call. V was cut by 2 bases and J by 4 bases, with 9 bases left in between. This CDR3 contains 13 residues. CDR1 and CDR2 from the germline V gene are SGHAT and FQDESV (reference sequence). Using reference TRBV11-1 and TRBJ2-7 for the parts outside the CDR3, the full variable domain is EAEVAQSPRYKITEKSQAVAFWCDPISGHATLYWYRQILGQGPELLVQFQDESVVDDSQLPKDRFSAERLKGVDSTLKIQPAELGDSAMYLCASSLQVTYEQYFGPGTRLTVT.